This TCR beta chain was sequenced for a study of Ad26.COV2.S vaccination and SARS-CoV-2 variants. The overall study: The trial was COV1001 and the donor's arm was Ad26.COV2.S.

The V end lost 7 bases, the J end lost 10 bases, and 14 bases lay between the germline ends. Germline assignment: CDR1 MRHNA and CDR2 SNTAGT. This CDR3 contains 12 residues. Treatment given: 15 to 20 received Ad26.COV2.S at low or high dose, single or two shots; five or six received placebo; per-sample allocation not given. Specimens were obtained on day 63 following the first vaccine or placebo injection. The donor was a Boston adult aged 18-55 years. About this clone: Its specificity is not known.

Assay used: immunoSEQ multiplex PCR; TCRdb lists only in-frame clones, some missing. The table has approximately 400,000 clones, 83% seen once. Study conclusions and caveats: Vaccinated and placebo-treated recipients had similar non-spike TCR breadth. Breadth and depth estimates from TCRs may understate total T cell responses.

The source was peripheral blood, collected in a trial of Ad26.COV2.S vaccine versus placebo. The chain employs TRBV6-4 and TRBJ2-1; D is undetermined. This receptor was taken from a person aged 18-65 years who received the Ad26.COV2.S COVID-19 vaccine or a placebo. CDR3 bases: TGTGCCAGCATTGGTCGTTTGGACGAGCAGTTCTTC. Protein sequence: CASIGRLDEQFF.